A selection of T cell receptor beta chains follows, all from one sample in a study of beta chain features in type 1 diabetes. The protocol was immunoSEQ multiplex PCR, while the TCRdb copy is restricted to in-frame clones and leaves out a portion. The profile shows hundreds of thousands of clones, roughly 13% of them singletons. Sequencing was performed on naive CD4+ T cells from blood. The receptors originated from a man aged 18 to 29 with type 1 diabetes. Each CDR3 is given with its conserved first and last residue. The D gene is left open where the match is weak. For some rows the clone size is stated as once, few or many, or as a class when expanded; others skip it.

cdr3_aa	cdr3_nt	clone_size	v_call	j_call	d_call
CASRMTSDEQFF	TGCGCCAGCCGGATGACTAGCGATGAGCAGTTCTTC	NA	TRBV5-1	TRBJ2-1	TRBD2
CASSLGGGELFF	TGTGCCAGCAGCTTGGGAGGCGGGGAGCTGTTTTTT	NA	TRBV28	TRBJ2-2	NA
CASRGQGENEKLFF	TGTGCCAGCAGAGGACAGGGTGAGAATGAAAAACTGTTTTTT	NA	TRBV7-9	TRBJ1-4	TRBD1
CAWSVLSGRTTEAFF	TGTGCCTGGAGTGTACTGTCAGGGAGGACCACTGAAGCTTTCTTT	few	TRBV30	TRBJ1-1	NA
CASSQEPGRRGTDTQYF	TGTGCCAGCAGCCAAGAACCAGGCCGGCGGGGCACAGATACGCAGTATTTT	few	TRBV4-2	TRBJ2-3	NA
CASSSGQGYEQYF	TGTGCCAGCAGTTCGGGACAGGGCTACGAGCAGTACTTC	NA	TRBV28	TRBJ2-7	TRBD1
CGSSSRETQYF	TGTGGCAGCAGCTCTCGGGAGACCCAGTACTTC	NA	TRBV11-2	TRBJ2-5	NA
CASSERQGKKGYEQYF	TGTGCCAGCAGTGAACGTCAGGGGAAAAAAGGCTACGAGCAGTACTTC	NA	TRBV6-1	TRBJ2-7	NA
CASSRSTGAVGNQPQHF	TGTGCCAGCAGTCGGAGCACAGGGGCGGTGGGCAATCAGCCCCAGCATTTT	few	TRBV7-9	TRBJ1-5	TRBD1
CASSLRPGIGEKLFF	TGTGCCAGTAGTCTCCGGCCAGGTATCGGTGAAAAACTGTTTTTT	few	TRBV19	TRBJ1-4	NA
CASSLGSPEATQYF	TGTGCCAGCAGCTTAGGCTCCCCGGAGGCGACCCAGTACTTC	few	TRBV5-4	TRBJ2-5	NA
CASSFSGVESGTQYF	TGTGCCAGCAGCTTTAGCGGGGTGGAGTCGGGGACCCAGTACTTC	few	TRBV7-2	TRBJ2-5	TRBD2
CASSFGRARSPLHF	TGTGCCAGCAGCTTTGGTAGGGCGAGATCACCCCTCCACTTT	NA	TRBV5-6	TRBJ1-6	NA
CASSQFDRVAGNTIYF	TGCGCCAGCAGCCAATTCGACAGGGTGGCTGGAAACACCATATATTTT	NA	TRBV4-1	TRBJ1-3	TRBD1